This paragraph reports one TCR beta chain. Treatment denoted: oral pan-JAK inhibitor, 5-10 mg twice daily. The sample is drawn from a study of CD8+ T cells in alopecia areata. After isolation, RNA underwent reverse transcription to generate cDNA as the sequencing template. Profiling relied on immunoSEQ multiplex PCR, and the TCRdb table lists in-frame clones only, not all of them. In the table there are under 250,000 clones, roughly three fifths of which are singletons. The sample was CD4+ T cells sorted from blood, taken at week 44, from a patient treated with tofacitinib. This receptor was obtained from a human donor with alopecia areata.

For the CDR3, the DNA is TGTGCCAGCAGTGTCTTCAGGGGCGCCAATGAGCAGTTCTTC. This codes for CASSVFRGANEQFF. V usage is TRBV6-4 and J usage is TRBJ2-1, with D maybe TRBD1 (6 bases). CDR1 and CDR2 from the germline V gene are MRHNA and SNTAGT. This CDR3 spans 14 amino acids. V lost 4 bases to trimming and J lost 6 bases, with 13 bases between them.